Following are 26 T cell receptor beta chains from one sample sequenced in a study of tumor-infiltrating T cells and Merkel cell polyomavirus. Study context: The study examined CD8+ T cells specific for the Merkel cell polyomavirus KLL epitope.

Every patient's tumor was robustly positive for Merkel cell polyomavirus Large T antigen on immunohistochemistry. Measured with immunoSEQ multiplex PCR; TCRdb has only the in-frame clones, and not every one. The top ten hold 2.5% to 3.5% of the sample, which has 20,000 to 25,000 clones, approximately 90% seen once. Sequences were obtained from lymph node tissue. Source of these receptors: a man between 45 and 60 years old with Merkel cell carcinoma.

This chain connects TRBV10-3 to TRBJ1-2, with TRBD1 matching 7 bases. Trimming at V came to 7 bases and at J to 3 bases, leaving 11 bases not matched to a gene. In germline, CDR1 is ENHRY, CDR2 SYGVKD. The CDR3 has 15 amino acids. The CDR3, as DNA: TGTGCCATCACTGAAACCGGGACAGACTACTATGGCTACACCTTC. Translation: CAITETGTDYYGYTF.

V gene TRBV5-1 combines with J gene TRBJ1-1; 8 nucleotides match TRBD1. The trim removed 3 bases at V and 5 bases at J, leaving 6 bases unmatched. The germline CDR1 and CDR2 sequences are SGHRS and YFSETQ. The CDR3 spans 14 residues. The CDR3, as DNA: TGCGCCAGCAGCTCACAGGGGGGGAGAACTGAAGCTTTCTTT. Residues: CASSSQGGRTEAFF.

This rearrangement joins TRBV28 to TRBJ1-2; tentatively, D is TRBD1 (6 bases). Germline CDR1 MDHEN, CDR2 SYDVKM. The CDR3 spans 14 residues. Trimming pared 6 bases from V and 4 bases from J, leaving 15 bases between. CDR3 bases: TGTGCCAGCAGCCTCAGACAGGCTACCTATGGCTACACCTTC. This translates into CASSLRQATYGYTF.

The rearrangement links TRBV29-1 to TRBJ2-7, with 10 bases lining up with TRBD2. V lost 4 bases and J lost 0; bases outside the gene matches: 9. Germline V gives CDR1 SQVTM, CDR2 ANQGSEA. The CDR3 contains 16 residues. CDR3: CSVAPSGGLSSYEQYF. CDR3 sequence (DNA): TGCAGCGTTGCTCCTAGCGGGGGCCTTAGCTCCTACGAGCAGTACTTC.

This rearrangement joins TRBV4-2 to TRBJ2-1; TRBD2 agrees at 8 bases. V dropped 2 bases and J dropped 7; count of bases not matched to a gene: 7. The CDR3 has 15 residues. Germline assignment: CDR1 LGHNA and CDR2 YNFKEQ. The CDR3 DNA reads as TGTGCCAGCAGCCAATCACCGCGGGAGGCGAATGAGCAGTTCTTC. Translating it yields CASSQSPREANEQFF.

The chain carries TRBV7-9 and TRBJ2-7, with 8 nucleotides matching TRBD1. The germline CDR1 and CDR2 sequences are SEHNR and FQNEAQ (reference sequence). The CDR3 contains 13 residues. The V segment lost 5 bases and the J segment 7 bases; nucleotides outside the gene matches: 7. This chain's CDR3 is CASSLGQGGEQYF. The CDR3 coding sequence is TGTGCCAGCAGCCTCGGACAGGGTGGAGAGCAGTACTTC.

This chain joins TRBV7-3 and TRBJ2-3; no reliable D call. Germline CDR1 is SGHTA and CDR2 is FQGTGA. This CDR3 has 13 amino acids. Trimming shortened V by 5 bases and J by 0 bases, and 6 bases separated the two germline ends. CDR3 bases: TGTGCCAGCAGCCCCACTAGCACAGATACGCAGTATTTT. Protein: CASSPTSTDTQYF. The whole variable domain, remainder taken from reference TRBV7-3 and TRBJ2-3, is GAGVSQTPSNKVTEKGKYVELRCDPISGHTALYWYRQSLGQGPEFLIYFQGTGAADDSGLPNDRFFAVRPEGSVSTLKIQRTERGDSAVYLCASSPTSTDTQYFGPGTRLTVL.

The V and J genes are TRBV30 and TRBJ2-4, with TRBD1 matching over 7 bases. V was clipped by 1 base and J by 9 bases; unmatched bases: 6. This CDR3 has 13 amino acids. CDR1 and CDR2 (germline): GTSNPN, SVGIG (reference sequence). CDR3 sequence reads: CAWSAQGPGIQYF. The CDR3 DNA reads as TGTGCCTGGAGTGCACAGGGGCCGGGCATTCAGTACTTC.

This sequence joins TRBV6-5 and TRBJ2-7; maybe TRBD1 (6 bases). CDR3 length: 15 amino acids. CDR1 is MNHEY, CDR2 SVGAGI, per germline. The V end was cut by 6 bases, the J end by 0 bases, with 15 bases between. The CDR3 protein is CASSYARGPSYEQYF. CDR3 DNA sequence: TGTGCCAGCAGCTACGCCAGGGGTCCCTCCTACGAGCAGTACTTC.

Only a few counts were recorded for this clone. The genes are TRBV27 and TRBJ2-5; no firm D call. This CDR3 contains 14 residues. Trimming removed 3 bases at V and 1 base at J, with 9 bases between. Germline V lookup: CDR1 MNHEY, CDR2 SMNVEV (reference sequence). CDR3 sequence reads: CASSLSLGQETQYF. As DNA, the CDR3 is TGTGCCAGCAGTTTGTCCCTAGGCCAAGAGACCCAGTACTTC.

This clone was seen a few times. The chain carries TRBV2 and TRBJ1-2; D is unresolved. CDR3 length: 13 residues. Looked up from germline, CDR1 is SNHLY and CDR2 is FYNNEI. Trimming removed 1 base from V and 2 bases from J, with 5 bases in between. CDR3 loop: CASSEGGNYGYTF. Here the CDR3 DNA reads TGTGCCAGCAGTGAAGGAGGAAACTATGGCTACACCTTC. The full variable domain, rest sourced from reference TRBV2 and TRBJ1-2, is EPEVTQTPSHQVTQMGQEVILRCVPISNHLYFYWYRQILGQKVEFLVSFYNNEISEKSEIFDDQFSVERPDGSNFTLKIRSTKLEDSAMYFCASSEGGNYGYTFGSGTRLTVV.

This clone has a handful of counts. The chain uses TRBV5-1 and TRBJ2-7; D not certain. Germline V lookup: CDR1 SGHRS, CDR2 YFSETQ. The V gene lost 0 bases and the J gene lost 2 bases, with 9 bases spanning the gap. CDR3 length: 14 amino acids. CDR3 coding DNA: TGCGCCAGCAGCTTGGATGCAAACACCTACGAGCAGTACTTC. Residues: CASSLDANTYEQYF.

This chain joins TRBV23-1 and TRBJ2-3; 14 positions agree with TRBD2. TRBV23-1 is sorted into the ORF group, with uncertain function. CDR3 size: 20 residues. Unmatched junction bases numbered 16, after V lost 7 bases and J lost 1 base. The CDR3 here is CASKERRLAGGPCGTDTQYF. In DNA form, the CDR3 reads TGCGCCAGCAAAGAGAGACGACTAGCGGGAGGGCCGTGTGGCACAGATACGCAGTATTTT.

This chain uses TRBV19 with TRBJ1-2; 7 bases align to TRBD1. Germline CDR1 reads LNHDA; CDR2 reads SQIVND (reference sequence). The V and J ends lost 7 bases and 4 bases, in that order; junction bases with no gene match: 6. The CDR3 has 13 residues. As DNA, the CDR3 is TGTGCCAGTACCGAATGGGACAGCTATGGCTACACCTTC. As protein: CASTEWDSYGYTF.

The V call is TRBV11-2, the J call TRBJ1-2; D is possibly TRBD1 (5 bases). Germline V lookup: CDR1 SGHAT, CDR2 FQNNGV. Between the trimmed V and J ends, which lost 4 bases and 7 bases, there was a span of 16 bases. CDR3 size: 14 residues. The CDR3 DNA follows: TGTGCCAGCAGCTCCGAAGCAGGGTGGGGTGGCTACACCTTC. This translates into CASSSEAGWGGYTF.

This clone was found a few times. This chain uses TRBV30 with TRBJ1-6; 9 nucleotides line up with TRBD1. The CDR3 sequence is 13 residues long. Per the germline V gene, CDR1 is GTSNPN and CDR2 is SVGIG (reference sequence). Losses at the gene ends were 2 bases for V and 9 bases for J; bases not matched to a gene: 2. This chain's CDR3 is CAWSRGQGSPLHF. The CDR3, as DNA: TGTGCCTGGAGTAGGGGACAGGGTTCACCCCTCCACTTT.

The genes are TRBV28 and TRBJ2-3; 7 bases map to TRBD1. The CDR3 has 15 residues. The germline V gene has CDR1 MDHEN and CDR2 SYDVKM. Losses at the gene ends were 6 bases for V and 6 bases for J; bases not matched to a gene: 12. CDR3 region: CASSLQGRLGDTQYF. The CDR3 DNA follows: TGTGCCAGCAGCCTACAGGGGCGTCTGGGGGATACGCAGTATTTT.

The gene calls are TRBV5-4 and TRBJ2-5; 10 bases map to TRBD1. CDR1 and CDR2 (germline): SGHNT, YYREEE (reference sequence). The CDR3 covers 14 residues. The V gene end was trimmed by 0 bases and the J gene end by 4 bases; junction bases not matched to a gene: 0. CDR3 nucleotides: TGTGCCAGCAGCTTGGGACAGGGGGCAGAGACCCAGTACTTC. It translates to CASSLGQGAETQYF. Together with reference TRBV5-4 and TRBJ2-5, the CDR3 gives the full variable domain: ETGVTQSPTHLIKTRGQQVTLRCSSQSGHNTVSWYQQALGQGPQFIFQYYREEENGRGNFPPRFSGLQFPNYSSELNVNALELDDSALYLCASSLGQGAETQYFGPGTRLLVL.

The rearrangement links TRBV5-1 to TRBJ2-2; TRBD2 is a possible D gene (5 bases). Germline CDR1 is SGHRS and CDR2 is YFSETQ. V lost 7 bases to trimming and J lost 1 base, with 14 bases between them. The CDR3 runs 15 residues. This CDR3 is CASQAGLLNTGELFF. The CDR3 coding sequence is TGCGCCAGCCAGGCGGGTCTCCTGAACACCGGGGAGCTGTTTTTT.

The J gene is TRBJ2-7, the V gene TRBV19; D may be TRBD2 (5 bases). The germline CDR1 and CDR2 sequences are LNHDA and SQIVND (reference sequence). The CDR3 length is 12 residues. Trimming pared 10 bases from V and 1 base from J, leaving 11 bases between. CDR3 sequence (DNA): TGTGCCACCTCAAGCGGATCCTACGAGCAGTACTTC. Protein product: CATSSGSYEQYF.

The rearrangement joins TRBV9 to TRBJ1-3; a weak D match, TRBD1 (6 bases). CDR3 size: 16 residues. V dropped 3 bases and J dropped 1 base, with 14 bases sitting between them. Germline V CDR1 and CDR2: SGDLS, YYNGEE. CDR3 protein: CASSAGGGLSGNTIYF. The CDR3 DNA follows: TGTGCCAGCAGCGCTGGGGGGGGCTTGTCTGGAAACACCATATATTTT. The full variable domain, completed using reference TRBV9 and TRBJ1-3, is DSGVTQTPKHLITATGQRVTLRCSPRSGDLSVYWYQQSLDQGLQFLIQYYNGEERAKGNILERFSAQQFPDLHSELNLSSLELGDSALYFCASSAGGGLSGNTIYFGEGSWLTVV.

The genes are TRBV28 and TRBJ2-1; D ambiguous. This CDR3 is 13 amino acids long. With 6 bases removed from V and 4 bases from J, the gap between germline ends came to 10 bases. Germline V lookup: CDR1 MDHEN, CDR2 SYDVKM. Written as DNA, the CDR3 is TGTGCCAGCAGGGAGAGGTCTTACAATGAGCAGTTCTTC. Protein product: CASRERSYNEQFF.

The chain is built from TRBV19 and TRBJ2-7; possible D gene TRBD1, 5 bases. Per germline, CDR1 LNHDA and CDR2 SQIVND (reference sequence). This CDR3 region has 13 residues. Deletions cut 5 bases from V and 7 bases from J, with 15 bases between. The CDR3 reads CASSSQGPREQYF. CDR3 DNA sequence: TGTGCCAGTAGTTCCCAGGGCCCTCGGGAGCAGTACTTC.

The V call is TRBV28, the J call TRBJ2-1; D perhaps matches TRBD1 (5 bases). CDR1 and CDR2 (germline): MDHEN, SYDVKM. The V and J ends lost 3 bases and 1 base respectively, with 31 bases between them. The CDR3 totals 22 residues. The CDR3 is CASSFGLGLVGQGIRSYNEQFF. In DNA form, the CDR3 reads TGTGCCAGCAGTTTTGGGTTGGGGCTTGTGGGGCAAGGGATTAGGTCCTACAATGAGCAGTTCTTC.

The CDR3 nucleotides read TGCGCCAGCAGCCAAGATTGGCGGGAGCTCTACAATGAGCAGTTCTTC. Protein product: CASSQDWRELYNEQFF. The chain links TRBV4-3 to TRBJ2-1; TRBD2 matches 7 bases. J was trimmed by 3 bases and V by 0 bases; bases with no gene match: 5. The CDR3 consists of 16 residues. CDR1 is LGHNA, CDR2 YSLEER, per germline.

The CDR3 loop reads CASSPGQGHQETQYF. Here the CDR3 DNA reads TGTGCCAGCAGCCCAGGACAGGGACATCAAGAGACCCAGTACTTC. V usage is TRBV5-4 and J usage is TRBJ2-5; 8 nucleotides align to TRBD1. The CDR3 totals 15 residues. Germline CDR1 reads SGHNT; CDR2 reads YYREEE (reference sequence). V shed 4 bases, J shed 2 bases, and the junction held 7 bases outside the gene matches.